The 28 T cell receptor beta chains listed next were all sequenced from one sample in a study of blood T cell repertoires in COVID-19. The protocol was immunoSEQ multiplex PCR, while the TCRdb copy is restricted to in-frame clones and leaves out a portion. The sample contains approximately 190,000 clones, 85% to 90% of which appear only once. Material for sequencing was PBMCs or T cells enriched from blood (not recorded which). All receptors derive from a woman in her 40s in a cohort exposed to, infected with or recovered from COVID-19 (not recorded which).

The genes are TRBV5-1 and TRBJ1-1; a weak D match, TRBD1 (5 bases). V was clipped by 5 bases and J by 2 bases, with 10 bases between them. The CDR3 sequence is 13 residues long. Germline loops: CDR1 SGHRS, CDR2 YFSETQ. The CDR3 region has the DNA TGCGCCAGCAGTCTGGGGCTTAACACTGAAGCTTTCTTT. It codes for CASSLGLNTEAFF.

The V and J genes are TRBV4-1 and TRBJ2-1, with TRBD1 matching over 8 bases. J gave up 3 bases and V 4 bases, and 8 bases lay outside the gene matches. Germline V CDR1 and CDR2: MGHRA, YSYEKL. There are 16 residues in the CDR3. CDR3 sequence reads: CASSLQIGTGYNEQFF. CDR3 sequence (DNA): TGCGCCAGCAGCCTCCAGATCGGGACAGGCTACAATGAGCAGTTCTTC.

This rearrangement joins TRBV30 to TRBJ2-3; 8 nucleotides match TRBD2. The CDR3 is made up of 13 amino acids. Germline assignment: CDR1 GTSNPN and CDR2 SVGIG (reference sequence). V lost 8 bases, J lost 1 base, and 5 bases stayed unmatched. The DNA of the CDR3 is TGTGCCGTAATACTAGCGGGCACAGATACGCAGTATTTT. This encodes CAVILAGTDTQYF.

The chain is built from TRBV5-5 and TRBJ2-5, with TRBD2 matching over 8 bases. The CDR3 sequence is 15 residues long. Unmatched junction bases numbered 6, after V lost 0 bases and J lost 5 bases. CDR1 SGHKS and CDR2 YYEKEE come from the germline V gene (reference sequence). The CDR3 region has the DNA TGTGCCAGCAGCTTGGGGCGGGGGGCCCGCGAGACCCAGTACTTC. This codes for CASSLGRGARETQYF.

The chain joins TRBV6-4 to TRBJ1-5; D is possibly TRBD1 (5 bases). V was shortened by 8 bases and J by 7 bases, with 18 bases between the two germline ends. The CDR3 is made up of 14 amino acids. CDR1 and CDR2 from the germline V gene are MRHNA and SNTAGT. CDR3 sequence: CASSVGGGFQPQHF. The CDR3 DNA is TGTGCCAGCTCGGTAGGCGGGGGATTCCAGCCCCAGCATTTT.

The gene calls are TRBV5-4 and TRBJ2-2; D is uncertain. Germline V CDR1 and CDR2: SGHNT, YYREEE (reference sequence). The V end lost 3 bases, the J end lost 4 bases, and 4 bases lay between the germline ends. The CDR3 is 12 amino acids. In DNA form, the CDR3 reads TGTGCCAGCAGCTCCAGCACCGGGGAGCTGTTTTTT. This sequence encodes CASSSSTGELFF.

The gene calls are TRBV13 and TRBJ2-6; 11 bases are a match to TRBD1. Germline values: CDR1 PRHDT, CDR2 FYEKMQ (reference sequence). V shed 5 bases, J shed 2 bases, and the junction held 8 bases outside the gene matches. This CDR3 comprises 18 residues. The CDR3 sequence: CASSPLGTGGTGANVLTF. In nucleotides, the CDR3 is TGTGCCAGCAGCCCCCTCGGGACAGGGGGAACTGGGGCCAACGTCCTGACTTTC. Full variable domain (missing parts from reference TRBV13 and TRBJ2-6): AAGVIQSPRHLIKEKRETATLKCYPIPRHDTVYWYQQGPGQDPQFLISFYEKMQSDKGSIPDRFSAQQFSDYHSELNMSSLELGDSALYFCASSPLGTGGTGANVLTFGAGSRLTVL.

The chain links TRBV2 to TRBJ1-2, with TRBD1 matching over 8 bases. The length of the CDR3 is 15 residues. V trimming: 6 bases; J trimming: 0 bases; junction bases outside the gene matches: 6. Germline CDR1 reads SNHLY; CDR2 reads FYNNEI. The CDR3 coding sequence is TGTGCCAGCAGCGACAGGGGAGGACCTAACTATGGCTACACCTTC. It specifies CASSDRGGPNYGYTF.

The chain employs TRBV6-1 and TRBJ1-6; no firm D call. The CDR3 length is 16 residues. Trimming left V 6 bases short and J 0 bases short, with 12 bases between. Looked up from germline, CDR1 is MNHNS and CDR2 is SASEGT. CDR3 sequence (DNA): TGTGCCAGCAGGGAAAAATATAGCTCCTATAATTCACCCCTCCACTTT. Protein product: CASREKYSSYNSPLHF.

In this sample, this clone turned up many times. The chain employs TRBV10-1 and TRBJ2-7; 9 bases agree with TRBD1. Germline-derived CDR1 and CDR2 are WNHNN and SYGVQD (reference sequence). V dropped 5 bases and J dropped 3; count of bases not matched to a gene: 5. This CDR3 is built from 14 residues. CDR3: CASSPGTGFYEQYF. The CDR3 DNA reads TGCGCCAGCAGTCCCGGGACAGGGTTCTACGAGCAGTACTTC.

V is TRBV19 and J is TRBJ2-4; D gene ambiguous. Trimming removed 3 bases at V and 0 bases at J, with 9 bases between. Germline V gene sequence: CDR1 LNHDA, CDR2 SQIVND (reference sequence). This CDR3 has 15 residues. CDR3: CASSIGWLAKNIQYF. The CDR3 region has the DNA TGTGCCAGTAGTATCGGGTGGTTAGCCAAAAACATTCAGTACTTC.

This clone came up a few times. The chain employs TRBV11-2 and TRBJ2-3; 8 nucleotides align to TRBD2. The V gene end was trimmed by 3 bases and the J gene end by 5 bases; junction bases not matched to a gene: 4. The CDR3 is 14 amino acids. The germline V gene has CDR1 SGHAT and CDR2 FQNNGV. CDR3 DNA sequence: TGTGCCAGCAGCTTTAGTACTAGCGGAGATACGCAGTATTTT. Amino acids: CASSFSTSGDTQYF.

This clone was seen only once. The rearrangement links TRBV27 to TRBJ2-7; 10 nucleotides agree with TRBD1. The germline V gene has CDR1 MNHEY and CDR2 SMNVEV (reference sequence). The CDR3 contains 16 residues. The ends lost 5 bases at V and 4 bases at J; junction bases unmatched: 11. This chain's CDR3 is CASSKIGTGEIYEQYF. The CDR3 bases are TGTGCCAGCAGTAAAATCGGGACAGGGGAAATTTACGAGCAGTACTTC.

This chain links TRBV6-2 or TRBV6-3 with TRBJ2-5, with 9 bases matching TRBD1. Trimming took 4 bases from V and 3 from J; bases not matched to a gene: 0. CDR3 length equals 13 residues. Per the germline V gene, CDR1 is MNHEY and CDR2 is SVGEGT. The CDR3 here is CASSWTGEETQYF. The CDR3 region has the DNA TGTGCCAGCAGTTGGACAGGGGAAGAGACCCAGTACTTC.

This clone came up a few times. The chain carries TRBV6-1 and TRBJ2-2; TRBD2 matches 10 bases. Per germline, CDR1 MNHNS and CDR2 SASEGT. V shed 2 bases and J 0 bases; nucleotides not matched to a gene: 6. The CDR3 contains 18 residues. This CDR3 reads CASSEILAGSANTGELFF. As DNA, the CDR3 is TGTGCCAGCAGTGAAATACTAGCGGGGAGCGCGAACACCGGGGAGCTGTTTTTT.

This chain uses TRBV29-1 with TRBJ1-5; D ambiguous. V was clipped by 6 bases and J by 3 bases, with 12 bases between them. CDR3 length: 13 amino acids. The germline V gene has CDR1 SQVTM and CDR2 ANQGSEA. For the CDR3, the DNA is TGCAGCGTCATAATAAGAGACAATCAGCCCCAGCATTTT. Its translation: CSVIIRDNQPQHF.

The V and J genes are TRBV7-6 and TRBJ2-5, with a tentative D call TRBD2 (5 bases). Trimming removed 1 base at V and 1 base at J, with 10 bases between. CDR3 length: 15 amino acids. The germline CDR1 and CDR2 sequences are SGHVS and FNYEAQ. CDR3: CASSLGGGSQETQYF. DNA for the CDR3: TGTGCCAGCAGCTTAGGAGGAGGCAGCCAAGAGACCCAGTACTTC.

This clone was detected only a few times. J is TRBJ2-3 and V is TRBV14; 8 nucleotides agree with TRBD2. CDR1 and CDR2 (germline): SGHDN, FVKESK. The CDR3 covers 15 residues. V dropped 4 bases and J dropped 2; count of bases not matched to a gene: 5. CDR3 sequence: CASSRLAGLTDTQYF. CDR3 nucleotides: TGTGCCAGCAGCCGTCTAGCGGGCCTCACAGATACGCAGTATTTT.

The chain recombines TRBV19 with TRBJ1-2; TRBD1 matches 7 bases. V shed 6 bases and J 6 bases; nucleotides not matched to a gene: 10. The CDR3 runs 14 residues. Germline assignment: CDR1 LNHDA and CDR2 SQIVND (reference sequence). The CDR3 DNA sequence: TGTGCCAGTAGCAAACAGGGGCTCCCCAATGGCTACACCTTC. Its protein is CASSKQGLPNGYTF.

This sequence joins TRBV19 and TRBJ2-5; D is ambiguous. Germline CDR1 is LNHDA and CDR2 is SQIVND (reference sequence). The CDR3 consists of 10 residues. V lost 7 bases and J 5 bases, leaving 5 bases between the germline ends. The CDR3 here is CASIEETQYF. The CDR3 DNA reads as TGTGCCAGTATCGAGGAGACCCAGTACTTC.

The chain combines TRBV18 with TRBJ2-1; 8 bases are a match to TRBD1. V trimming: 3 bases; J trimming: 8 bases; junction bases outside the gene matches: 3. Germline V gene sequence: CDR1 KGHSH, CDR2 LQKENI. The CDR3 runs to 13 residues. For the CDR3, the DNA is TGTGCCAGCTCACCGACAGGGGTCGATGAGCAGTTCTTC. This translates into CASSPTGVDEQFF. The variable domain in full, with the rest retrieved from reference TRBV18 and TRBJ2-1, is NAGVMQNPRHLVRRRGQEARLRCSPMKGHSHVYWYRQLPEEGLKFMVYLQKENIIDESGMPKERFSAEFPKEGPSILRIQQVVRGDSAAYFCASSPTGVDEQFFGPGTRLTVL.

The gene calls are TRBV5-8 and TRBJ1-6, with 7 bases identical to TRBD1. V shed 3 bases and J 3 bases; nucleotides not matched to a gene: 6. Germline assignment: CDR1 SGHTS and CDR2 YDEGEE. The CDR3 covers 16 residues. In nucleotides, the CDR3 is TGTGCCAGCAGCTGGGACGCAGGGGGCTATAATTCACCCCTCCACTTT. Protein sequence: CASSWDAGGYNSPLHF.

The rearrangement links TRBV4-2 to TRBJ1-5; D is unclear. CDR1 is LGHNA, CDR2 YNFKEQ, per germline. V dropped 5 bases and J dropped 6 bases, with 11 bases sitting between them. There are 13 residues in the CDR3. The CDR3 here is CASSATRSQPQHF. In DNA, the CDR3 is TGTGCCAGCAGCGCCACGCGGTCTCAGCCCCAGCATTTT.

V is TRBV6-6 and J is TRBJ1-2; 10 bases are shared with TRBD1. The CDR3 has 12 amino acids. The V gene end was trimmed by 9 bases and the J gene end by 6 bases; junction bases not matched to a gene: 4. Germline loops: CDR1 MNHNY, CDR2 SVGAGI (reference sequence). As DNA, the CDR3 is TGTGCCAGTATGACAGGGGGCCATGGCTACACCTTC. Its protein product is CASMTGGHGYTF.

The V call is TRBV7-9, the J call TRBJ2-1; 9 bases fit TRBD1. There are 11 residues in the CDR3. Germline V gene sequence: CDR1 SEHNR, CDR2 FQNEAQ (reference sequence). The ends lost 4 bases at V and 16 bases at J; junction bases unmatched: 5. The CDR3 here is CASSSTGGPFF. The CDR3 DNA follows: TGTGCCAGCAGCTCGACAGGGGGGCCCTTCTTC.

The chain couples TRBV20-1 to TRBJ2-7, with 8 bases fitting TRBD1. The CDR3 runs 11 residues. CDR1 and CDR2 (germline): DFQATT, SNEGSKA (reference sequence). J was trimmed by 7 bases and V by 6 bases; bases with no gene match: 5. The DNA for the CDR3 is TGCAGTGCCGTGACAGGGGATGAGCAGTACTTC. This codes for CSAVTGDEQYF.

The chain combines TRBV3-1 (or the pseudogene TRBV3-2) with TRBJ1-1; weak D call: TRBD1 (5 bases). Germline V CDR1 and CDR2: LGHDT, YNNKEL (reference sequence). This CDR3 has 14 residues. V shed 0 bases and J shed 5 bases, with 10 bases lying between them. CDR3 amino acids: CASSQDREETEAFF. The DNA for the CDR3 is TGTGCCAGCAGCCAAGACAGGGAGGAGACTGAAGCTTTCTTT.

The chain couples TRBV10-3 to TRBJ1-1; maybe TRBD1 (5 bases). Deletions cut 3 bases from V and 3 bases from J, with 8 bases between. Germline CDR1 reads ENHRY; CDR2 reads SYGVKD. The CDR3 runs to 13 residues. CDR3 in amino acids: CAISDTGYTEAFF. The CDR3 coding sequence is TGTGCCATCAGTGATACAGGATACACTGAAGCTTTCTTT.